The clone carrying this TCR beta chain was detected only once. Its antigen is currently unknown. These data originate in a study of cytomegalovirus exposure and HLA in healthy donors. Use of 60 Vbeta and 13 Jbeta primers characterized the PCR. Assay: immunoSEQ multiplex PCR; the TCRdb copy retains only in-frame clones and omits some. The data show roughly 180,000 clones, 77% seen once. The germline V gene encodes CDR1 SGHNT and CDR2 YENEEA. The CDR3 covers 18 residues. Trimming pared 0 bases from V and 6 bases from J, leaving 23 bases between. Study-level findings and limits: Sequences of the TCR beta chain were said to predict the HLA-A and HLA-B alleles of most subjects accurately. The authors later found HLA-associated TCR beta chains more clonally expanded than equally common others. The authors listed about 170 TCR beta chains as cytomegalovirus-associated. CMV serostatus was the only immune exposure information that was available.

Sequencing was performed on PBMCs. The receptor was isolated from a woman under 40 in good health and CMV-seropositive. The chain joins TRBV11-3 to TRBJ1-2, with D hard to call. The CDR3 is CASSLDPSRRTPSDGYTF. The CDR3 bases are TGTGCCAGCAGCTTAGACCCTTCAAGGCGGACCCCTAGCGATGGCTACACCTTC.